This passage covers 14 T cell receptor beta chains from one sample sequenced in a study of shared clonotypes between healthy human individuals. This table comes from immunoSEQ multiplex PCR, and its TCRdb copy is limited to in-frame clones, with some not included. The sample records fewer than 850,000 clones, just over 95% being singletons. Cells designated naive CD8 were CD45RO-negative and were positively selected for CCR7, with terminally differentiated effector memory CD45RA+ cells excluded. Sequencing input: naive CD8+ T cells sorted from blood. These receptors were collected from a man aged 25-40 years in good health.

The rearrangement uses TRBV4-1 and TRBJ1-1; unclear D gene. The CDR3 covers 11 residues. Germline assignment: CDR1 MGHRA and CDR2 YSYEKL. Deletions cut 0 bases from V and 14 bases from J, with 10 bases between. This CDR3 is CASSQDRRRFF. As DNA, the CDR3 is TGCGCCAGCAGCCAAGACCGGCGGCGGTTCTTT.

The chain recombines TRBV7-9 with TRBJ2-7; TRBD2 might be the D (6 bases). V lost 1 base to trimming and J lost 2 bases, with 9 bases between them. The CDR3 consists of 14 residues. Per germline, CDR1 SEHNR and CDR2 FQNEAQ (reference sequence). The CDR3 here is CASSLVLAPYEQYF. DNA of the CDR3: TGTGCCAGCAGCTTAGTTCTAGCGCCCTACGAGCAGTACTTC.

This clone was seen just once. The CDR3 DNA reads TGCAGCGTTGAGAGACAGGGGAAGCCCGGGGAGCTGTTTTTT. It codes for CSVERQGKPGELFF. V gene TRBV29-1 combines with J gene TRBJ2-2; TRBD1 matches 8 bases. This CDR3 spans 14 amino acids. The ends lost 3 bases at V and 6 bases at J; junction bases unmatched: 6. Germline CDR1 SQVTM, CDR2 ANQGSEA.

The chain employs TRBV15 and TRBJ2-5, with TRBD2 matching over 7 bases. Germline V gives CDR1 LNHNV, CDR2 YYDKDF (reference sequence). The V and J ends lost 3 bases and 3 bases, in that order; junction bases with no gene match: 4. The length of the CDR3 is 14 residues. CDR3 sequence (DNA): TGTGCCACCAGCAGCGGACTAGAAGAAGAGACCCAGTACTTC. This encodes CATSSGLEEETQYF.

This rearrangement joins TRBV6-5 to TRBJ2-2, with D perhaps matching TRBD2 (5 bases). The CDR3 runs to 16 residues. Germline CDR1 and CDR2: MNHEY and SVGAGI. Trimming left V 0 bases short and J 4 bases short, with 12 bases between. For the CDR3, the DNA is TGTGCCAGCAGTTACTCCGGGGTCCTATCCACCGGGGAGCTGTTTTTT. It specifies CASSYSGVLSTGELFF.

The rearrangement uses TRBV27 and TRBJ2-1, with TRBD2 matching over 8 bases. Germline trimming cut 0 bases from V and 7 bases from J; bases unmatched to any gene: 8. The CDR3 is made up of 16 amino acids. Germline CDR1 MNHEY, CDR2 SMNVEV (reference sequence). The CDR3 sequence: CASSLSGAGVRNEQFF. In DNA form, the CDR3 reads TGTGCCAGCAGTTTATCGGGAGCGGGAGTGAGGAATGAGCAGTTCTTC.

Remarks on this clone: Within the sample, other DNA sequences also encode this same CDR3. CDR3 protein: CASSGQGYEQYF. The DNA of the CDR3 is TGTGCCAGCAGCGGACAGGGTTACGAGCAGTACTTC. This sequence joins TRBV7-9 and TRBJ2-7; 8 bases line up with TRBD1. The trim removed 5 bases at V and 4 bases at J, leaving 1 base unmatched. The CDR3 totals 12 residues. CDR1 and CDR2 (germline): SEHNR, FQNEAQ (reference sequence). The full variable domain, completed using reference TRBV7-9 and TRBJ2-7, is DTGVSQNPRHKITKRGQNVTFRCDPISEHNRLYWYRQTLGQGPEFLTYFQNEAQLEKSRLLSDRFSAERPKGSFSTLEIQRTEQGDSAMYLCASSGQGYEQYFGPGTRLTVT.

The V gene is TRBV28, the J gene TRBJ2-7; maybe TRBD1 (6 bases). Germline assignment: CDR1 MDHEN and CDR2 SYDVKM. The CDR3 loop spans 15 amino acids. V gave up 7 bases and J gave up 6 bases, with 22 bases separating them. The CDR3 region has the DNA TGTGCCAGCAACCCAAGACAGGAGATAACCAGCGAGCAGTACTTC. Translated: CASNPRQEITSEQYF.

The chain combines TRBV27 with TRBJ1-1; no reliable D call. CDR1 and CDR2 (germline): MNHEY, SMNVEV (reference sequence). V lost 8 bases to trimming and J lost 9 bases, with 13 bases between them. There are 11 residues in the CDR3. The CDR3 DNA reads as TGTGCCAGCTATGGTCCCGCTCAAGCTTTCTTT. The encoded protein is CASYGPAQAFF.

The V call is TRBV5-1, the J call TRBJ2-7; D ambiguous. The germline V gene encodes CDR1 SGHRS and CDR2 YFSETQ. The CDR3 runs 12 residues. V was trimmed by 0 bases and J by 5 bases, leaving 6 bases between them. CDR3 amino acids: CASSLEANEQYF. As DNA, the CDR3 is TGCGCCAGCAGCTTGGAGGCAAACGAGCAGTACTTC.

DNA of the CDR3: TGTGCCAGCAGCTTAGCGGGGGGCGAGACCCAGTACTTC. Its translation: CASSLAGGETQYF. This sequence joins TRBV13 and TRBJ2-5, with a tentative D call TRBD2 (7 bases). Between the trimmed V and J ends, which lost 1 base and 5 bases, there was a span of 8 bases. The length of the CDR3 is 13 residues. Germline CDR1 PRHDT, CDR2 FYEKMQ (reference sequence).

The chain carries TRBV7-9 and TRBJ2-7; D call uncertain. The CDR3 covers 13 residues. Germline V gene lookup returns CDR1 SEHNR and CDR2 FQNEAQ (reference sequence). Between the trimmed V and J ends, which lost 4 bases and 0 bases, there was a span of 7 bases. The CDR3 region has the DNA TGTGCCAGCAGCTCCACCTACTCCTACGAGCAGTACTTC. Protein product: CASSSTYSYEQYF.

The chain is built from TRBV29-1 and TRBJ2-7; 7 positions agree with TRBD1. This CDR3 is built from 12 residues. Germline trimming cut 2 bases from V and 5 bases from J; bases unmatched to any gene: 3. Germline V CDR1 and CDR2: SQVTM, ANQGSEA. The DNA of the CDR3 is TGCAGCGTTGAACCCGACAGGGACGAGCAGTACTTC. Its protein is CSVEPDRDEQYF.

This chain links TRBV27 with TRBJ1-1; 9 positions match TRBD1. The V gene end was trimmed by 7 bases and the J gene end by 2 bases; junction bases not matched to a gene: 5. The length of the CDR3 is 14 residues. Germline-derived CDR1 and CDR2 are MNHEY and SMNVEV (reference sequence). CDR3 DNA sequence: TGTGCCAGCATCCTGACAGGGGGAAACACTGAAGCTTTCTTT. Its translation is CASILTGGNTEAFF.